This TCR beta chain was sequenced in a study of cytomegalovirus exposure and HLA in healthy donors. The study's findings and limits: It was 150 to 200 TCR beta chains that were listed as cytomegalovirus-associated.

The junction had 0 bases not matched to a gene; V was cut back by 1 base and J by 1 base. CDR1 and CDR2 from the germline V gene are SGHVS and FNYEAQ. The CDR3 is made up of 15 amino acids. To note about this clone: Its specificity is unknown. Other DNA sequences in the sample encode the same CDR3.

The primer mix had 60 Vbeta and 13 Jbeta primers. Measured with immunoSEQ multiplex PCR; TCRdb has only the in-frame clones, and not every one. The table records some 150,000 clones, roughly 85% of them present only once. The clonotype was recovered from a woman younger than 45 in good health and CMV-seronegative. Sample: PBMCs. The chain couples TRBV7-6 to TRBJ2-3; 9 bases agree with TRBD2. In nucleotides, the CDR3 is TGTGCCAGCAGCTTAGGGACTAGCGGCACAGATACGCAGTATTTT. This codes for CASSLGTSGTDTQYF.